These 20 T cell receptor beta chains were all obtained from the same sample, sequenced in a study of blood T cell repertoires in COVID-19. Sequencing was performed with immunoSEQ multiplex PCR; in TCRdb, only in-frame clones are kept and a portion is missing. The sample yields about 70,000 clones, approximately 90% seen once. Sequenced material: peripheral blood. Receptors were obtained from a man aged 45 to 65 with COVID-19, enrolled during active disease.

The gene calls are TRBV4-1 and TRBJ1-6; TRBD1 might be the D (6 bases). There are 16 residues in the CDR3. The germline V gene has CDR1 MGHRA and CDR2 YSYEKL. V was pared by 4 bases and J by 6 bases, with 16 bases between. The CDR3 nucleotides read TGCGCCAGCAGCCCAGTGGGGGCCCCTTTTAATTCACCCCTCCACTTT. Protein: CASSPVGAPFNSPLHF.

The CDR3 loop reads CASSPRGPNGANVLTF. In DNA, the CDR3 is TGTGCCAGTAGCCCCAGGGGGCCGAACGGGGCCAACGTCCTGACTTTC. The rearrangement links TRBV19 to TRBJ2-6; the match to TRBD1 covers 8 bases. After removal of 6 bases from V and 4 bases from J, the junction contained 8 bases not matched to a gene. Germline V gene sequence: CDR1 LNHDA, CDR2 SQIVND (reference sequence). The CDR3 is made up of 16 amino acids.

This chain joins TRBV25-1 and TRBJ1-1; 7 bases agree with TRBD1. Germline trimming cut 8 bases from V and 4 bases from J; bases unmatched to any gene: 7. The CDR3 covers 13 residues. Germline loops: CDR1 MGHDK, CDR2 SYGVNS. The CDR3 here is CASATGWGTEAFF. The CDR3 DNA is TGTGCCAGCGCGACAGGGTGGGGCACTGAAGCTTTCTTT.

This chain joins TRBV30 and TRBJ1-2; TRBD1 agrees at 7 bases. This CDR3 comprises 14 residues. CDR1 is GTSNPN and CDR2 is SVGIG in the germline V gene (reference sequence). V shed 0 bases, J shed 3 bases, and the junction held 4 bases outside the gene matches. DNA for the CDR3: TGTGCCTGGAGTGTAAAGGGGGCGGACTATGGCTACACCTTC. As protein: CAWSVKGADYGYTF.

This clone came up once. This sequence joins TRBV6-5 and TRBJ1-5; 7 positions match TRBD1. The CDR3 is made up of 14 amino acids. CDR1 and CDR2 from the germline V gene are MNHEY and SVGAGI. J was trimmed by 5 bases and V by 7 bases; bases with no gene match: 8. CDR3 bases: TGTGCCAGCACTGGGACAGCTGAATATCAGCCCCAGCATTTT. Amino acids: CASTGTAEYQPQHF.

This clone showed up just a few times. The chain carries TRBV9 and TRBJ2-3; TRBD2 aligns across 7 bases. V lost 0 bases and J lost 0; bases outside the gene matches: 4. The CDR3 has 16 amino acids. Germline CDR1 reads SGDLS; CDR2 reads YYNGEE. Here the CDR3 reads CASSVGISGSTDTQYF. The CDR3 DNA reads as TGTGCCAGCAGCGTAGGTATTAGCGGGAGCACAGATACGCAGTATTTT.

This clone was observed once. The rearrangement links TRBV7-8 to TRBJ2-5; D possibly corresponds to TRBD2 (7 bases). This CDR3 region has 17 residues. With 5 bases removed from V and 4 bases from J, the gap between germline ends came to 23 bases. Germline V gene sequence: CDR1 SGHVS, CDR2 FQNEAQ. The CDR3 spells CASSPIRGTTLRETQYF. The CDR3 DNA reads as TGTGCCAGCAGCCCAATTAGGGGGACTACTCTTAGAGAGACCCAGTACTTC.

The CDR3 here is CASSQRGGWNQPQHF. CDR3 DNA: TGTGCCAGCAGCCAACGAGGGGGCTGGAATCAGCCCCAGCATTTT. The rearrangement joins TRBV4-2 to TRBJ1-5; 7 nucleotides agree with TRBD1. The CDR3 is 15 amino acids. Germline CDR1 is LGHNA and CDR2 is YNFKEQ. Trimming at V came to 2 bases and at J to 4 bases, leaving 5 bases not matched to a gene.

J is TRBJ1-5 and V is TRBV19; D uncertain. Per germline, CDR1 LNHDA and CDR2 SQIVND (reference sequence). V lost 7 bases to trimming and J lost 0 bases, with 25 bases between them. The CDR3 loop spans 19 amino acids. CDR3 bases: TGTGCCAGTACACTCCAAGCGGCAGGCTCTGTGTCTAGCAATCAGCCCCAGCATTTT. Translated, it gives CASTLQAAGSVSSNQPQHF.

This clone was detected only a few times. The rearrangement joins TRBV5-1 to TRBJ2-1; TRBD1 is a possible D gene (5 bases). Germline V CDR1 and CDR2: SGHRS, YFSETQ. This CDR3 spans 14 amino acids. Trimming stripped 2 bases from V and 4 bases from J, with 10 bases between. For the CDR3, the DNA is TGCGCCAGCAGCTTTCCGTACAGGTACAATGAGCAGTTCTTC. Encoded protein: CASSFPYRYNEQFF. The whole variable domain, filled in from reference TRBV5-1 and TRBJ2-1, reads KAGVTQTPRYLIKTRGQQVTLSCSPISGHRSVSWYQQTPGQGLQFLFEYFSETQRNKGNFPGRFSGRQFSNSRSEMNVSTLELGDSALYLCASSFPYRYNEQFFGPGTRLTVL.

This chain links TRBV19 with TRBJ1-1, with 9 bases fitting TRBD1. Per the germline V gene, CDR1 is LNHDA and CDR2 is SQIVND (reference sequence). With V trimmed by 7 bases and J by 3 bases, 9 bases remained unmatched. There are 15 residues in the CDR3. The CDR3 coding sequence is TGTGCCAGTACCATCGGGAACAGGGGGCACACTGAAGCTTTCTTT. Translation gives CASTIGNRGHTEAFF. Combining the CDR3 with reference TRBV19 and TRBJ1-1 gives the whole variable domain DGGITQSPKYLFRKEGQNVTLSCEQNLNHDAMYWYRQDPGQGLRLIYYSQIVNDFQKGDIAEGYSVSREKKESFPLTVTSAQKNPTAFYLCASTIGNRGHTEAFFGQGTRLTVV.

The chain uses TRBV25-1 and TRBJ1-2; the D is unclear. This CDR3 contains 11 residues. V gave up 5 bases and J gave up 7 bases, with 8 bases separating them. The germline gives CDR1 MGHDK, CDR2 SYGVNS. The CDR3 nucleotides read TGTGCCAGCAGTAATAGTGGTGGCTACACCTTC. Protein sequence: CASSNSGGYTF.

This chain joins TRBV7-9 and TRBJ2-1; 8 bases agree with TRBD2. Germline CDR1 reads SEHNR; CDR2 reads FQNEAQ (reference sequence). There are 15 residues in the CDR3. V trimming: 5 bases; J trimming: 2 bases; junction bases outside the gene matches: 5. The CDR3 sequence: CASSHSGVTYNEQFF. The CDR3 DNA is TGTGCCAGCAGCCATAGCGGGGTAACCTACAATGAGCAGTTCTTC.

The chain is built from TRBV9 and TRBJ2-7; 8 bases fit TRBD1. V dropped 0 bases and J dropped 5; count of bases not matched to a gene: 7. This CDR3 spans 15 amino acids. CDR1 and CDR2 (germline): SGDLS, YYNGEE. This CDR3 reads CASSVAGQGVNEQYF. CDR3 DNA: TGTGCCAGCAGCGTAGCCGGACAGGGAGTAAACGAGCAGTACTTC.

This clone has only one observation. The V call is TRBV7-2, the J call TRBJ2-1; TRBD1 agrees at 7 bases. V trimming: 4 bases; J trimming: 6 bases; junction bases outside the gene matches: 3. The CDR3 length is 13 residues. Germline V CDR1 and CDR2: SGHTA, FQGNSA. This CDR3 is CASSSYRGNEQFF. For the CDR3, the DNA is TGTGCCAGCAGCTCCTACAGGGGCAATGAGCAGTTCTTC.

V usage is TRBV9 and J usage is TRBJ2-3; D gene unclear. Trimming cost V 2 bases and J 0 bases, with 10 bases left between them. The CDR3 is made up of 15 amino acids. The germline V gene encodes CDR1 SGDLS and CDR2 YYNGEE. CDR3 sequence: CASSVSATSTDTQYF. CDR3 DNA sequence: TGTGCCAGCAGCGTGAGCGCAACTAGCACAGATACGCAGTATTTT. The variable domain in full, completed from reference TRBV9 and TRBJ2-3, reads DSGVTQTPKHLITATGQRVTLRCSPRSGDLSVYWYQQSLDQGLQFLIQYYNGEERAKGNILERFSAQQFPDLHSELNLSSLELGDSALYFCASSVSATSTDTQYFGPGTRLTVL.

This clone was counted a single time. The chain recombines TRBV3-1 (or the pseudogene TRBV3-2) with TRBJ2-5, with 15 nucleotides matching TRBD2. Germline values: CDR1 LGHDT, CDR2 YNNKEL (reference sequence). Trimming took 3 bases from V and 5 from J; bases not matched to a gene: 4. The CDR3 has 16 amino acids. CDR3 sequence: CASSHPGTSGRETQYF. CDR3 DNA sequence: TGTGCCAGCAGCCATCCCGGGACTAGCGGGAGGGAGACCCAGTACTTC.

The rearrangement links TRBV3-1 (or the pseudogene TRBV3-2) to TRBJ2-2; 14 bases are a match to TRBD2. The CDR3 extends over 16 amino acids. V was pared by 4 bases and J by 6 bases, with 4 bases of the junction left unmatched. Germline CDR1 LGHDT, CDR2 YNNKEL (reference sequence). Here the CDR3 reads CASSRRGLAGAGELFF. The CDR3 coding sequence is TGTGCCAGCAGCCGGAGGGGACTAGCGGGAGCCGGGGAGCTGTTTTTT.

The V call is TRBV6-2 or TRBV6-3, the J call TRBJ2-1; 9 nucleotides align to TRBD2. CDR1 and CDR2 (germline): MNHEY, SVGEGT. With 4 bases clipped from V and 1 base from J, the junction kept 8 bases outside the gene matches. The CDR3 runs 17 residues. CDR3 sequence (DNA): TGTGCCAGCAGTTCCAGGGCTAGCGGGAATTCCTACAATGAGCAGTTCTTC. Translated: CASSSRASGNSYNEQFF.

V usage is TRBV3-1 (or the pseudogene TRBV3-2) and J usage is TRBJ2-3; D is undetermined. The ends were cut back, 0 bases at V and 2 bases at J, with 6 bases in the middle. Germline V gives CDR1 LGHDT, CDR2 YNNKEL (reference sequence). The CDR3 loop spans 14 amino acids. The CDR3: CASSQDVATDTQYF. CDR3 nucleotides: TGTGCCAGCAGCCAAGATGTGGCCACAGATACGCAGTATTTT.